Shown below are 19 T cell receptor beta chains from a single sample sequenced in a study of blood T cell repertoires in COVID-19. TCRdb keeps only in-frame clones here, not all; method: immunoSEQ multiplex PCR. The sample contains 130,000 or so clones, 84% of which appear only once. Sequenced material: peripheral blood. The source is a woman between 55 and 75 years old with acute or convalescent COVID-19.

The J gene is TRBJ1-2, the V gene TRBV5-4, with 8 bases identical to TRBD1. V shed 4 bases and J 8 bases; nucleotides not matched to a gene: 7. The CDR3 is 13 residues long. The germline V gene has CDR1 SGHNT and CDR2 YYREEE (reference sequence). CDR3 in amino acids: CASSLAGGEGYTF. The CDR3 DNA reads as TGTGCCAGCAGCCTGGCAGGGGGCGAGGGCTACACCTTC.

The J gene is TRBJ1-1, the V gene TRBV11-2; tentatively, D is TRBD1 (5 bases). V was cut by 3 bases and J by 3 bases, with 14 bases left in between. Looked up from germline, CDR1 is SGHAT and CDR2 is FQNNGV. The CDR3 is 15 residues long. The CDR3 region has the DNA TGTGCCAGCAGCTTTAGTCTCCGGGGGTACACTGAAGCTTTCTTT. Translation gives CASSFSLRGYTEAFF.

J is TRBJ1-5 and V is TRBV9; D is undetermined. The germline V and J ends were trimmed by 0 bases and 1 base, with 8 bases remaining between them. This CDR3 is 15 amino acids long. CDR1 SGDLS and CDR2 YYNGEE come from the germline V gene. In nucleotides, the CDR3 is TGTGCCAGCAGCGTAGATCAGGCCAGCAATCAGCCCCAGCATTTT. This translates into CASSVDQASNQPQHF.

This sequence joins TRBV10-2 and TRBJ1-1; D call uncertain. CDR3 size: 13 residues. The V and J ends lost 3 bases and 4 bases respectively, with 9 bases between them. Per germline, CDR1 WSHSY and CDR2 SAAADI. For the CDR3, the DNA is TGCGCCAGCAGTGACCGGAGTGGCACTGAAGCTTTCTTT. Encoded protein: CASSDRSGTEAFF.

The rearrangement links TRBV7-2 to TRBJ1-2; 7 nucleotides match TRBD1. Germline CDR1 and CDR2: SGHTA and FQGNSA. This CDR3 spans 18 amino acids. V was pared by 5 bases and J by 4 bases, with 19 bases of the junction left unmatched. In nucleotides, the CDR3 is TGTGCCAGCAGCAAGACAGGGATCCCCCGGTTGGATATCTATGGCTACACCTTC. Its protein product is CASSKTGIPRLDIYGYTF.

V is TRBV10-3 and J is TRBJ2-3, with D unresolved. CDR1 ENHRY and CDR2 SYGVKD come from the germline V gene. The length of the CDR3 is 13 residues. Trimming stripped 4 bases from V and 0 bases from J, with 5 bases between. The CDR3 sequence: CAISAVSTDTQYF. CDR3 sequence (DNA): TGTGCCATCAGTGCGGTAAGCACAGATACGCAGTATTTT.

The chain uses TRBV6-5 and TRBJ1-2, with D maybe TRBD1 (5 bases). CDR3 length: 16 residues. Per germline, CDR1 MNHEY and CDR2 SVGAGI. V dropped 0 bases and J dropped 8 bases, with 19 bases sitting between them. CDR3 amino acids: CASSYSDLRGRYGYTF. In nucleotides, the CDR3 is TGTGCCAGCAGTTACTCAGATCTGCGGGGGAGGTACGGCTACACCTTC.

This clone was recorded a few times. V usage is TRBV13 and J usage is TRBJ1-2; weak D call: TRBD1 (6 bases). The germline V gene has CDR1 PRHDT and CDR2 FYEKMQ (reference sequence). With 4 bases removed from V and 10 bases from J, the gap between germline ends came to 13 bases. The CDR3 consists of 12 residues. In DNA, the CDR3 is TGTGCCAGCAGCTCTCTTAACAGGGACTACACCTTC. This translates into CASSSLNRDYTF.

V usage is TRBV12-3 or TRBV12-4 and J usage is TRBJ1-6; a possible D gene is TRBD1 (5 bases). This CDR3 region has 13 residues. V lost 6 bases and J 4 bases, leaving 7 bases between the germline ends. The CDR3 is CASRGTYNSPLHF. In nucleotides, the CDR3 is TGTGCCAGCAGGGGGACTTATAATTCACCCCTCCACTTT.

The CDR3 bases are TGCAGCGTTGTCCGTGCAACTAATGAAAAACTGTTTTTT. It translates to CSVVRATNEKLFF. The chain couples TRBV29-1 to TRBJ1-4, with D uncertain. V lost 4 bases and J lost 0, with 6 bases in between. The CDR3 covers 13 residues. Germline V CDR1 and CDR2: SQVTM, ANQGSEA. Full variable domain (remainder filled in from reference TRBV29-1 and TRBJ1-4): SAVISQKPSRDICQRGTSLTIQCQVDSQVTMMFWYRQQPGQSLTLIATANQGSEATYESGFVIDKFPISRPNLTFSTLTVSNMSPEDSSIYLCSVVRATNEKLFFGSGTQLSVL.

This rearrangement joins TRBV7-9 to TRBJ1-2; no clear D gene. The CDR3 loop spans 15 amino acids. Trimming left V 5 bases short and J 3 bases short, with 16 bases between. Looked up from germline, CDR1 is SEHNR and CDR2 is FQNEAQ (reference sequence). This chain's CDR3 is CASSPFLTTYYGYTF. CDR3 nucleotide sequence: TGTGCCAGCAGCCCCTTCCTTACTACCTACTATGGCTACACCTTC.

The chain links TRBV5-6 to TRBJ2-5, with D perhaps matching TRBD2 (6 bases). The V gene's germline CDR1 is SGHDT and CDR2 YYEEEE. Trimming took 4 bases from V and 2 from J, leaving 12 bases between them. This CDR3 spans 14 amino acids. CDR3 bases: TGTGCCAGCAGCCTCTCCGGGACTCAAGAGACCCAGTACTTC. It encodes CASSLSGTQETQYF.

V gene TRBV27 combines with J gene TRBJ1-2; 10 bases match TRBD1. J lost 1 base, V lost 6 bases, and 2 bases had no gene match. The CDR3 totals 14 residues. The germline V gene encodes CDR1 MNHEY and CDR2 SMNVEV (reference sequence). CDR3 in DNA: TGTGCCAGCAGGGGGACAGGGGATAACTATGGCTACACCTTC. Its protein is CASRGTGDNYGYTF.

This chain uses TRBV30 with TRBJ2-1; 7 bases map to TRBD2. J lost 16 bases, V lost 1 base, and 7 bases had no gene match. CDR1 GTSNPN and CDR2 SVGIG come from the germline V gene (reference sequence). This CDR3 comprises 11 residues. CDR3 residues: CAWSERGNLFF. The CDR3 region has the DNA TGTGCCTGGAGTGAGCGGGGAAATTTATTCTTC.

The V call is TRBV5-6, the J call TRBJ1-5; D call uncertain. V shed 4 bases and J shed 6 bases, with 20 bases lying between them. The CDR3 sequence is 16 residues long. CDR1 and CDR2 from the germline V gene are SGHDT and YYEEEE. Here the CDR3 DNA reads TGTGCCAGCAGCGCCCGCCACCTGGGCTCAAGTCAGCCCCAGCATTTT. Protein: CASSARHLGSSQPQHF.

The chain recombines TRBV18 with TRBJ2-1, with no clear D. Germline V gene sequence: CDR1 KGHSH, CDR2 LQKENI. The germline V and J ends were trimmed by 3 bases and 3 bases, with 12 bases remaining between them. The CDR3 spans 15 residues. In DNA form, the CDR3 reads TGTGCCAGCTCACCCCCCCTGCGGAGCTACAATGAGCAGTTCTTC. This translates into CASSPPLRSYNEQFF.

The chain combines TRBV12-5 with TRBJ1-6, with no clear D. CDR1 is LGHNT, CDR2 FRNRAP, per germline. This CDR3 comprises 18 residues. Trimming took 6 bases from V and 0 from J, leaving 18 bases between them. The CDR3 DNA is TGTGCTAGTGGCTATACTACGCCCGCTCACTCCTATAATTCACCCCTCCACTTT. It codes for CASGYTTPAHSYNSPLHF.

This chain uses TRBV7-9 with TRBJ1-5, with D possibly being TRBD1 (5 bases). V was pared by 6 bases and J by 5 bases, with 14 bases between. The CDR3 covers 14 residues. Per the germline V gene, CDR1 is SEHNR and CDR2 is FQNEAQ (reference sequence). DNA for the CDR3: TGTGCCAGCAGTCAAATGGGGGGAGATCAGCCCCAGCATTTT. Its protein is CASSQMGGDQPQHF.

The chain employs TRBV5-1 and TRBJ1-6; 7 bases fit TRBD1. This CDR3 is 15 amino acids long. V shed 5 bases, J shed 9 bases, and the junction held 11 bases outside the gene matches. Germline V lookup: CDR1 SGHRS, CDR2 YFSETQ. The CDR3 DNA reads TGCGCCAGCAGACAAGACAGGGACCTAAGTTCACCCCTCCACTTT. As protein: CASRQDRDLSSPLHF. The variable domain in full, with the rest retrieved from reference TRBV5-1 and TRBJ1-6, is KAGVTQTPRYLIKTRGQQVTLSCSPISGHRSVSWYQQTPGQGLQFLFEYFSETQRNKGNFPGRFSGRQFSNSRSEMNVSTLELGDSALYLCASRQDRDLSSPLHFGNGTRLTVT.